The rows below give T cell receptor beta chains drawn from one sample of a study of T cells in Graves' hyperthyroidism and ophthalmopathy. TCRdb re-called the multiplex PCR reads with MiXCR, one entry per CDR3 protein. The sample lists about 500,000 distinct CDR3 sequences, 17% seen once, with approximately 18% in the top ten. The sample taken for sequencing was blood. These receptor sequences come from a woman aged 18-29 years with Graves' ophthalmopathy. CDR3s include the opening cysteine and the closing phenylalanine or tryptophan. The D gene is left open where the match is weak. Only some rows state a clone size, as once, few, many or a class for expanded clones.

>TRBJ2-3|.|.|TRBV11-2
TGTGCCAGCAGCTTAAACGGGGGCACAGATACGCAGTATTTT
CASSLNGGTDTQYF
>TRBJ2-1|.|.|TRBV20-1
TGCAGTGCTAGCCGACAGGGGAGGGATGAGCAGTTCTTC
CSASRQGRDEQFF
>TRBJ1-2|.|many|TRBV30
TGTGCCTGGAGTGGCACCCGGGACGTGAGCTATGGCTACACCTTC
CAWSGTRDVSYGYTF
>TRBJ1-1|TRBD1|many|TRBV28
TGTGCCAGCAGTCCCGGGACAGGGAAGACTGAAGCTTTCTTT
CASSPGTGKTEAFF
>TRBJ2-3|TRBD2|many|TRBV30
TGTGCCTGGAGGCGGGGGGGCCACACAGATACGCAGTATTTT
CAWRRGGHTDTQYF
>TRBJ2-5|TRBD2|.|TRBV27
TGTGCCAGCAGTTTATTAGGGCTAACGGCGGGAGAACAAGAGACCCAGTACTTC
CASSLLGLTAGEQETQYF
>TRBJ2-7|TRBD2|few|TRBV6-1
TGTGCCAGCAGTGACGGACTAGCGGGGGTTAGCGAGCAGTACTTC
CASSDGLAGVSEQYF
>TRBJ2-1|TRBD2|.|TRBV6-2/TRBV6-3
TGTGCCGGCACCAGAAGGGGAGGGCCGGTCAATGAGCAGTTCTTC
CAGTRRGGPVNEQFF
>TRBJ1-2|TRBD1|many|TRBV28
TGTGCCAGCGGTCCGACAGGGAACTATGGCTACACCTTC
CASGPTGNYGYTF
>TRBJ2-7|.|few|TRBV7-2
TGTGCCAGCAGCGTGACAGGCTACGAGCAGTACTTC
CASSVTGYEQYF
>TRBJ2-7|.|many|TRBV5-5
TGTGCCAGCAGCTCCGGCGGGCTACCCTACGAGCAGTACTTC
CASSSGGLPYEQYF
>TRBJ2-7|.|.|TRBV7-2
TGTGCCAGCAGCCGAAAGCCCGGGACGGAGGGCATCGAGCAGTACTTC
CASSRKPGTEGIEQYF
>TRBJ2-2|TRBD1|many|TRBV7-2
TGTGCCAGCAGCTTAGCCACAGGGGAGAACACCGGGGAGCTGTTTTTT
CASSLATGENTGELFF
>TRBJ2-5|TRBD2|many|TRBV28
TGTGCCAGCAGTTTCCGGACTAGCGGGGTGGAGACCCAGTACTTC
CASSFRTSGVETQYF
>TRBJ2-7|.|many|TRBV20-1
TGCAGTGCTAGAGATACGCGGTACACCCCCCAGTACGAGCAGTACTTC
CSARDTRYTPQYEQYF
>TRBJ2-5|TRBD1|.|TRBV20-1
TGCAGTGCTAGAGATCTCGGACAGGGGCGTGTGGAGACCCAGTACTTC
CSARDLGQGRVETQYF
>TRBJ2-1|TRBD2|many|TRBV9
TGTGCCAGCAGCGTAGTGGTAGCGGGAGGCCTTGACAATGAGCAGTTCTTC
CASSVVVAGGLDNEQFF
>TRBJ2-1|.|many|TRBV11-2
TGTGCCAGCAGCCCGGAGGCGGAGTGGAGGTACAATGAGCAGTTCTTC
CASSPEAEWRYNEQFF
>TRBJ2-2|TRBD1|.|TRBV9
TGTGCCAGCAGCGGAAGGAGGACAGGGGGGAACACCGGGGAGCTGTTTTTT
CASSGRRTGGNTGELFF